This entry is about one T cell receptor (beta chain). Sequencing used immunoSEQ multiplex PCR; TCRdb keeps in-frame clones, though not all of them. Of around 31,000 clones listed, about 95% were seen once; the top ten hold approximately 0.17%. The entry originates in a study of circulating and synovial CD4+ cells in juvenile arthritis. This CDR3 is 20 amino acids long. Germline V gene lookup returns CDR1 MNHEY and CDR2 SMNVEV (reference sequence). V lost 7 bases, J lost 0 bases, and 28 bases lay in between. Sequencing was done on a sample of CD4+ T cells from blood. V and J are TRBV27 and TRBJ2-1, with D perhaps matching TRBD1 (6 bases). This sequence originates from a human donor with juvenile idiopathic arthritis. DNA of the CDR3: TGTGCCAGCACCAAGCGCCGGGGACACCAAGACCACCCCTCCTACAATGAGCAGTTCTTC. Its protein product is CASTKRRGHQDHPSYNEQFF.